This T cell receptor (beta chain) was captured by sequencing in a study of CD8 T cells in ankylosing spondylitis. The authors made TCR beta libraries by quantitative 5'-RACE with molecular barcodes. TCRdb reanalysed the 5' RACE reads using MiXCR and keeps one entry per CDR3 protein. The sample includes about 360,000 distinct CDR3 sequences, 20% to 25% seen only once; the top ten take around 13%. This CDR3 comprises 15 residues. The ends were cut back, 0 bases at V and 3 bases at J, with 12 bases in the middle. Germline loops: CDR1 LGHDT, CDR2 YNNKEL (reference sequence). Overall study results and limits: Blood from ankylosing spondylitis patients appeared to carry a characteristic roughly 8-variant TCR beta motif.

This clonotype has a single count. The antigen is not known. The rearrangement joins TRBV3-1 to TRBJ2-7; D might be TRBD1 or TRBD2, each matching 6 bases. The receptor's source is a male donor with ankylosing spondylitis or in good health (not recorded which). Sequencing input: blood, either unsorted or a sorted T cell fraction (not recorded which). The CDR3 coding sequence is TGTGCCAGCAGCCAAGAGGAGGGGGGCGGCTACGAGCAGTACTTC. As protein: CASSQEEGGGYEQYF.